This T cell receptor beta chain was obtained from a study of blood T cell repertoires in COVID-19 (dated by TCRdb to 2020 to 2022). Turning to the overall study: Samples covering the acute and convalescent phases of COVID-19 were provided by collaborators in the United States, Italy and Spain. The prospective study material was composed of cDNA or gDNA derived from T cells, B-cell-depleted T cells, or PBMCs. Deeply sampled blood TCRbeta repertoires from subjects exposed to, actively infected with, or recovered from COVID-19 were included in the dataset. The repertoires were released in a freely available public database intended as a resource for research on the immune response to SARS-CoV-2. Samples came from the ongoing ImmuneRACE study (first 160 participants) plus 1,254 subjects from 6 global collaborators. A de-identified subject ID, COVID-19 status, age in years and sex were almost always included in the sample metadata. Where available, HLA class I and class II types were obtained from metadata supplied by the sample provider rather than from assay-based typing.

The research as a whole found: The amount of clinical and demographic metadata varied by source and participant and was provided uncurated.

With regard to this clone: No cognate antigen has been identified for it. Nothing much larger sits one base from this clone, and base qualities are not available.

TCRbeta CDR3 regions were amplified from genomic DNA by means of the immunoSEQ Assay, a bias-controlled multiplex PCR. The original pipeline was this. The number of nucleated cells in each sample was estimated by amplification of reference gene primers within the assay. Sequence reads were collapsed and filtered to measure the absolute abundance of every unique TCRbeta CDR3 rearrangement. For each sample, productive Simpson clonality was calculated by taking the square root of Simpson's diversity index across productive rearrangements. In TCRdb, the immuneACCESS table is reduced to in-frame sequences with V and J assigned. These tables do not hold every clone; where another copy was compared, an unresolved V gene accounts for under half, and the others remain unexplained. Clone size and V and J calls were adopted from that table, with D and trimming inferred from the DNA. Here the sample has over 85,000 clones; roughly 80% occur a single time. The ten largest clonotypes hold approximately 9.8% of the sample.

Each collaborating institution followed its own protocols to collect whole blood in K2EDTA tubes. For TCRbeta analysis, collaborators shipped samples in one of three forms: frozen whole blood, isolated PBMCs, or DNA extracted from either of those sample types. Material: peripheral blood. This TCR derives from a man in his sixties with active or convalescent COVID-19.

The CDR3 sequence is CASSLLFGIYEQFF. In nucleotide form, the sequence is TGCGCCAGCAGCTTGTTATTCGGGATCTATGAGCAGTTCTTC. The chain uses TRBV5-1 and TRBJ2-1, and the D gene may be TRBD2, 5 bases matching. There are 14 amino acids in the CDR3, from cysteine to phenylalanine inclusive. Of the read, only the CDR3 DNA is kept; its 42 bases are in frame from base 1. The junction carries 13 bases between V and J, which are trimmed by 1 base and 8 bases respectively. CDR1 and CDR2 are read off the germline V gene as SGHRS and YFSETQ.